The present T cell receptor beta chain was sequenced within a study of post-analysis software for immune sequencing data. Of note for this clonotype: What it binds is not known.

V lost 1 base and J lost 12, with 16 bases in between. Germline V gives CDR1 SGHAT, CDR2 FQNNGV. This CDR3 region has 14 residues. Whole-study findings and limits: The authors found that F measure strongly co-clustered same-batch samples. In patients, about five TRBV segments were more frequent than in controls, with TRBV5-6, TRBV5-1 and TRBV20-1 among them.

TCR beta libraries were prepared from cDNA with unique molecular identifiers. TCRdb reprocessed the PCR reads with MiXCR, giving one entry per CDR3 protein. This table holds about 460,000 distinct CDR3 sequences, roughly 45% found once. The TCR originated in a girl aged 10 to 17 with multiple sclerosis. The sequenced material came from blood. This chain connects TRBV11-2 to TRBJ2-1; no definite D call. This chain's CDR3 is CASSLGPPPEPQFF. The CDR3 coding sequence is TGTGCCAGCAGCTTAGGTCCCCCTCCCGAGCCGCAGTTCTTC.